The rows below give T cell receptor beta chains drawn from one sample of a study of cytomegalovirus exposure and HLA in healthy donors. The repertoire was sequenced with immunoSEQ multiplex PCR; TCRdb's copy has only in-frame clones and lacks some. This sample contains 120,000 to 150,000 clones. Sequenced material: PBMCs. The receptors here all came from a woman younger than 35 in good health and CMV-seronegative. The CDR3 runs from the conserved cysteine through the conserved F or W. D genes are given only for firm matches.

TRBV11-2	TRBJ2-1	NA	CASSLALSPYNEQFF	TGTGCCAGCAGCTTAGCCCTATCGCCCTACAATGAGCAGTTCTTC
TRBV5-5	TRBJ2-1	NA	CASSLASAGNEQFF	TGTGCCAGCAGCTTGGCATCTGCGGGCAATGAGCAGTTCTTC
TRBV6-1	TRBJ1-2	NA	CASSEVKLGYTF	TGTGCCAGCAGTGAAGTGAAACTCGGCTACACCTTC
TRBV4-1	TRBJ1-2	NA	CASSQALGGNYGYTF	TGCGCCAGCAGCCAAGCCTTGGGGGGTAACTATGGCTACACCTTC
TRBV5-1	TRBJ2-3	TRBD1	CASSLASGTGGAVGDTQYF	TGCGCCAGCAGCTTGGCTAGCGGGACAGGGGGCGCGGTGGGAGATACGCAGTATTTT
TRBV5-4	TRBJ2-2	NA	CASRAGIPNTGELFF	TGTGCCAGCAGGGCAGGGATCCCGAACACCGGGGAGCTGTTTTTT
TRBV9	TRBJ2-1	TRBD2	CASSVGQAGGNEQFF	TGTGCCAGCAGCGTAGGACAGGCGGGAGGCAATGAGCAGTTCTTC
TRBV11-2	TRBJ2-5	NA	CASSRARGPQETQYF	TGTGCCAGCAGCCGGGCCAGGGGCCCACAAGAGACCCAGTACTTC
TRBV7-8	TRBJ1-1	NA	CASSPEQGPNTEAFF	TGTGCCAGCAGCCCGGAACAGGGCCCGAACACTGAAGCTTTCTTT
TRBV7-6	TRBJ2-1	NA	CASSPVGGGEQFF	TGTGCCAGCAGCCCCGTGGGTGGCGGCGAGCAGTTCTTC
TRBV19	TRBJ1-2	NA	CASYDGYYGYTF	TGTGCCAGTTACGACGGGTACTATGGCTACACCTTC
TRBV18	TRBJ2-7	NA	CASSPTGYEQYF	TGTGCCAGCTCACCCACTGGTTACGAGCAGTACTTC
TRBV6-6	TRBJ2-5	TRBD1	CASRNGQGQETQYF	TGTGCCAGCAGAAACGGACAGGGACAAGAGACCCAGTACTTC
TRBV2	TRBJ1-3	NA	CASSDRNTIYF	TGTGCCAGCAGTGACCGGAACACCATATATTTT
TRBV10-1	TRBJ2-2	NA	CASSDWSTGELFF	TGCGCCAGCAGTGATTGGAGTACCGGGGAGCTGTTTTTT
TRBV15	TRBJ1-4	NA	CATSRDHQGSKKLFF	TGTGCCACCAGCAGAGATCATCAGGGGTCGAAAAAACTGTTTTTT
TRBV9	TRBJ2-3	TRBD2	CASSRLAGTDTQYF	TGTGCCAGCTCCCGACTAGCGGGCACAGATACGCAGTATTTT
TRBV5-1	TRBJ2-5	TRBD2	CASSLDGGDQETQYF	TGCGCCAGCAGCTTGGATGGGGGGGACCAAGAGACCCAGTACTTC
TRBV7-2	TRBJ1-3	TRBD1	CASSLGGTAYGNTIYF	TGTGCCAGCAGCTTAGGAGGGACAGCCTATGGAAACACCATATATTTT
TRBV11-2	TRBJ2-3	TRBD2	CASSLEAGVIDTQYF	TGTGCCAGCAGCTTAGAGGCGGGAGTGATAGATACGCAGTATTTT
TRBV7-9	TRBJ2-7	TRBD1	CASRQGAYEQYF	TGTGCCAGCAGACAGGGGGCCTACGAGCAGTACTTC
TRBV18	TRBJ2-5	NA	CASSPLSGETQYF	TGTGCCAGCTCACCATTGTCAGGGGAGACCCAGTACTTC
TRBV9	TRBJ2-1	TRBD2	CASSATGTSGYYNEQFF	TGTGCCAGCAGCGCTACGGGCACTAGCGGGTATTACAATGAGCAGTTCTTC
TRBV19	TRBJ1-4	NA	CASSMLGEKLFF	TGTGCCAGTAGTATGCTCGGTGAAAAACTGTTTTTT
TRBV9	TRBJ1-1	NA	CASSVEGGRTEAFF	TGTGCCAGCAGCGTAGAGGGGGGGCGGACTGAAGCTTTCTTT
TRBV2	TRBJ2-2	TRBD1	CASSREGGGHGELFF	TGTGCCAGCTCAAGGGAAGGGGGCGGTCACGGGGAGCTGTTTTTT
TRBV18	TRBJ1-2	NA	CASSPQMEETYGYTF	TGTGCCAGCTCACCACAAATGGAGGAAACCTATGGCTACACCTTC
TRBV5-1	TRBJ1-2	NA	CASSKDGEGQGYTF	TGCGCCAGCAGCAAGGACGGGGAAGGGCAAGGCTACACCTTC
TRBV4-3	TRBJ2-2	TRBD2	CASSPARWVAGGSGELFF	TGCGCCAGCAGCCCCGCTCGGTGGGTAGCGGGTGGTTCTGGGGAGCTGTTTTTT
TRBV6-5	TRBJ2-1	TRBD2	CASSLIAGGRDNGQFF	TGTGCCAGCAGTTTAATAGCGGGAGGTCGGGACAATGGGCAGTTCTTC
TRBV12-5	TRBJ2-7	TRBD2	CASGFLAGGPYEQYF	TGTGCTAGTGGTTTTCTAGCGGGAGGACCCTACGAGCAGTACTTC
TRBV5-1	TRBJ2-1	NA	CASSFTRYNEQFF	TGCGCCAGCAGCTTTACACGCTACAATGAGCAGTTCTTC
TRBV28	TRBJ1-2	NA	CASRLHPGGGYTF	TGTGCCAGCAGGCTGCACCCCGGAGGAGGCTACACCTTC
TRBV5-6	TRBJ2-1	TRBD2	CASSGSGRVNNEQFF	TGTGCCAGCAGCGGGAGCGGGAGGGTTAACAATGAGCAGTTCTTC
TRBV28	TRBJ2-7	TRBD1	CASSPNLHGTGSEQYF	TGTGCCAGCAGTCCCAATCTCCACGGGACAGGGTCCGAGCAGTACTTC
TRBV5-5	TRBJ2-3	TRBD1	CASSFGTGGTDTQYF	TGTGCCAGCAGCTTCGGGACAGGGGGCACAGATACGCAGTATTTT
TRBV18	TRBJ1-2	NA	CASSPPSGYGYTF	TGTGCCAGCTCACCACCGTCGGGCTATGGCTACACCTTC
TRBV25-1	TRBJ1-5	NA	CASRQAGENQPQHF	TGTGCCAGCCGGCAGGCGGGGGAGAATCAGCCCCAGCATTTT
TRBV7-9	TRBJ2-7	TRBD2	CASSPRASGSYEQYF	TGTGCCAGCAGCCCGCGTGCTAGCGGGAGCTACGAGCAGTACTTC
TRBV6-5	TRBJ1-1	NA	CASSKGRGNTEAFF	TGTGCCAGCAGCAAAGGGAGGGGGAACACTGAAGCTTTCTTT
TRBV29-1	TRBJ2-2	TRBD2	CSVTGLAGPTGELFF	TGCAGCGTTACGGGACTAGCGGGACCTACCGGGGAGCTGTTTTTT
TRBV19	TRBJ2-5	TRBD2	CASSAAGGETQYF	TGTGCCAGTAGTGCCGCGGGAGGAGAGACCCAGTACTTC
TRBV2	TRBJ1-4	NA	CASTKERQENEKLFF	TGTGCCAGCACCAAAGAGAGACAGGAGAATGAAAAACTGTTTTTT
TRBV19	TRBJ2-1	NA	CASSISLAPNYNEQFF	TGTGCCAGTAGCATAAGTCTAGCGCCGAACTACAATGAGCAGTTCTTC
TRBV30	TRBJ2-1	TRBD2	CAYERESSYNEQFF	TGTGCCTATGAGCGGGAGAGCTCCTACAATGAGCAGTTCTTC
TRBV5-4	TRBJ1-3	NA	CASSPTDSGNTIYF	TGTGCCAGCAGCCCTACAGACTCTGGAAACACCATATATTTT